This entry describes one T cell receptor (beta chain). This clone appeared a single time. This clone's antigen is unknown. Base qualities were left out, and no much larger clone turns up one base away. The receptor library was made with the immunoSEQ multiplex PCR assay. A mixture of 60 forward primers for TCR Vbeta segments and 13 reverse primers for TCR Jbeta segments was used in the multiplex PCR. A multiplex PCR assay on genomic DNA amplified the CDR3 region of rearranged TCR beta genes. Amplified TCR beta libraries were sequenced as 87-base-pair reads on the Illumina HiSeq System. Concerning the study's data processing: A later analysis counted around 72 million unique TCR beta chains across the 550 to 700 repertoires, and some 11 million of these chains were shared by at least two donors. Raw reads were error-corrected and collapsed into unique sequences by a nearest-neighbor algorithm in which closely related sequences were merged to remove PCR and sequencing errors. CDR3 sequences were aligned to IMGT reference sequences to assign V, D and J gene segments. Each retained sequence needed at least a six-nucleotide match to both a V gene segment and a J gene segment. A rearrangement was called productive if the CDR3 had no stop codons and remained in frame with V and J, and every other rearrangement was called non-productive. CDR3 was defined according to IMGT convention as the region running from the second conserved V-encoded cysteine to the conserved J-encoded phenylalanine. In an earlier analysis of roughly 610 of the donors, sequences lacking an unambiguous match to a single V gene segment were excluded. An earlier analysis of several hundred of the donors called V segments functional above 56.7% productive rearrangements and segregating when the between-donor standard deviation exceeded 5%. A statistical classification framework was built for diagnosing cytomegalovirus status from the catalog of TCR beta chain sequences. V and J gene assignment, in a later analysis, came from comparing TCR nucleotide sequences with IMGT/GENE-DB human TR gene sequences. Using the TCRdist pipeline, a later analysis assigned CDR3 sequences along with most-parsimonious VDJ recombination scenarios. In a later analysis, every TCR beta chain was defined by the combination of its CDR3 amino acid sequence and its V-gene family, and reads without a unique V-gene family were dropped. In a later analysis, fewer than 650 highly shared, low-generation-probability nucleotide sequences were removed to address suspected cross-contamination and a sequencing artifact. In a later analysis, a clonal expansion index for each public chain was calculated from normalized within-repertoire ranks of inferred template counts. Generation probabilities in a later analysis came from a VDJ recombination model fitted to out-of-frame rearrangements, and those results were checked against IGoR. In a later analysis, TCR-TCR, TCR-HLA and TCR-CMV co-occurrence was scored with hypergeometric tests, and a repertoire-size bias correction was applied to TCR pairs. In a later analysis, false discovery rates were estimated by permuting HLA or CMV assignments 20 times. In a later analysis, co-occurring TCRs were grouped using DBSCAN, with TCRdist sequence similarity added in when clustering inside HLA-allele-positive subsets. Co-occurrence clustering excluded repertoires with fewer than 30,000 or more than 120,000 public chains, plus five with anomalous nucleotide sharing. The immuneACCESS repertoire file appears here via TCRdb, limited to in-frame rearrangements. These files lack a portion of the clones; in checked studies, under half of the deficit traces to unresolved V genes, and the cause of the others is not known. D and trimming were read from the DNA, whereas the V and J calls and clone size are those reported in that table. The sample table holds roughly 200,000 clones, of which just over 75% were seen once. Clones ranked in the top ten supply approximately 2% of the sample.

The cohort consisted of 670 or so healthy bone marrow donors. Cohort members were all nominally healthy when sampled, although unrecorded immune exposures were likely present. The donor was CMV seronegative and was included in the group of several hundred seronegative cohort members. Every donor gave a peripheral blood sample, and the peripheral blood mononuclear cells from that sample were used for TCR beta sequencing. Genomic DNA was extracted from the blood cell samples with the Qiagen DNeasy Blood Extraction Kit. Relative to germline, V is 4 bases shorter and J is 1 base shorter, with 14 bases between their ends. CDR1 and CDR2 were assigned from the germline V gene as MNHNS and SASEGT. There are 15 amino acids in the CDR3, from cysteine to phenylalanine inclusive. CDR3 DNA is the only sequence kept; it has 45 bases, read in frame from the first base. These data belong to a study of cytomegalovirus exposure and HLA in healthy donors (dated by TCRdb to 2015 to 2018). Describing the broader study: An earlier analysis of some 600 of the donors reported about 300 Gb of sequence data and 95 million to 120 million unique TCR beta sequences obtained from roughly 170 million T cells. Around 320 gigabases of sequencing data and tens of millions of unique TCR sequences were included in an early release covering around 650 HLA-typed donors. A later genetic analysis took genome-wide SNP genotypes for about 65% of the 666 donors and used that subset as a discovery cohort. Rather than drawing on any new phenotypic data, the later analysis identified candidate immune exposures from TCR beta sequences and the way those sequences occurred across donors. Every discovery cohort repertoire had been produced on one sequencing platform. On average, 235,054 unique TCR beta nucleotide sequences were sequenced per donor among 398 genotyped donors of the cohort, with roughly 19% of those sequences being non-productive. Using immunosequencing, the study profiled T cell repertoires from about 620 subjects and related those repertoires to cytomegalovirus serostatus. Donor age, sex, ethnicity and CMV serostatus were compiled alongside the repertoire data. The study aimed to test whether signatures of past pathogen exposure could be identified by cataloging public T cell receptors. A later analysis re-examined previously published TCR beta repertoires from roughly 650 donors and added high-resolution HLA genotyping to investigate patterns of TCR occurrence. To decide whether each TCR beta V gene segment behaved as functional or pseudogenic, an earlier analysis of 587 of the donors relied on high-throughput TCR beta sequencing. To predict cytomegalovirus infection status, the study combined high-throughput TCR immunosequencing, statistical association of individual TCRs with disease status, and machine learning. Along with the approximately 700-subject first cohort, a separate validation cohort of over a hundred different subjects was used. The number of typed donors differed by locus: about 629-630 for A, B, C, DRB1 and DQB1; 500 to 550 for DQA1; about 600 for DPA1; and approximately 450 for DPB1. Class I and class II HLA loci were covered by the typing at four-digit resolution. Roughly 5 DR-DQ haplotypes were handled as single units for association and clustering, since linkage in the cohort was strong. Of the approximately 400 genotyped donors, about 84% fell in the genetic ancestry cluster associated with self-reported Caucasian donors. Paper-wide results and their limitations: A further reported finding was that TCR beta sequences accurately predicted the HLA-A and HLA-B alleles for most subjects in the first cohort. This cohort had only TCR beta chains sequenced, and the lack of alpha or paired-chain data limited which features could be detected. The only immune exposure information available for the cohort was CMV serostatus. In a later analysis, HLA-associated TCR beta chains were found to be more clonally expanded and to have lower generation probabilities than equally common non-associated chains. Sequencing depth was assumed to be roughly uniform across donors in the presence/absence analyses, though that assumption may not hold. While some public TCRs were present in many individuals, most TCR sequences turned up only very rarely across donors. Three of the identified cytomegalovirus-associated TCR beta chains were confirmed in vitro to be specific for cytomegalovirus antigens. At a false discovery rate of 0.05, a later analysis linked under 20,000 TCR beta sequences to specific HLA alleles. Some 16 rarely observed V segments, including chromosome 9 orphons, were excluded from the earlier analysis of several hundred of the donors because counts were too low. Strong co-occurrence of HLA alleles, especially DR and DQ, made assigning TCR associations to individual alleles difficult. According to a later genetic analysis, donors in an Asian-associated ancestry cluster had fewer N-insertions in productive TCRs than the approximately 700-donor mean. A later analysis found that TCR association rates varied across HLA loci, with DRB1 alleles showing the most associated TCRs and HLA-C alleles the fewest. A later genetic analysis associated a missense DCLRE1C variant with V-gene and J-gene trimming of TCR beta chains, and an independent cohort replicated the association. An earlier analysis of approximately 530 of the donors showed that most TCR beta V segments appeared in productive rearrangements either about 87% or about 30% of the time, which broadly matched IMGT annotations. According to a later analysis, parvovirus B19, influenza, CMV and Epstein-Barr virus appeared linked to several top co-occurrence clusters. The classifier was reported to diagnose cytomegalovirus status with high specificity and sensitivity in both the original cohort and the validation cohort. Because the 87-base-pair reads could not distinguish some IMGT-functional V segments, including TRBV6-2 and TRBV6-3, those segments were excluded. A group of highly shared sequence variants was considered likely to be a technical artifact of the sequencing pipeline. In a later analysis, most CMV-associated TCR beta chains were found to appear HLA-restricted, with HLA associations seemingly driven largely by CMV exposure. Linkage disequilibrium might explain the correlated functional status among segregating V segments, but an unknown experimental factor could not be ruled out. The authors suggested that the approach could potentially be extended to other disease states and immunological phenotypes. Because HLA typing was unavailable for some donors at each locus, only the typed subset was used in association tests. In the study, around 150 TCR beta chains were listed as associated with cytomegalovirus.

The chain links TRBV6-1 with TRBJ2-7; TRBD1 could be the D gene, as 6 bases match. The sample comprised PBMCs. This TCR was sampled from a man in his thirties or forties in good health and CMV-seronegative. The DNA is TGTGCCAGCAGTGGCACAGGGATGAGGTCCTACGAGCAGTACTTC. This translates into CASSGTGMRSYEQYF.